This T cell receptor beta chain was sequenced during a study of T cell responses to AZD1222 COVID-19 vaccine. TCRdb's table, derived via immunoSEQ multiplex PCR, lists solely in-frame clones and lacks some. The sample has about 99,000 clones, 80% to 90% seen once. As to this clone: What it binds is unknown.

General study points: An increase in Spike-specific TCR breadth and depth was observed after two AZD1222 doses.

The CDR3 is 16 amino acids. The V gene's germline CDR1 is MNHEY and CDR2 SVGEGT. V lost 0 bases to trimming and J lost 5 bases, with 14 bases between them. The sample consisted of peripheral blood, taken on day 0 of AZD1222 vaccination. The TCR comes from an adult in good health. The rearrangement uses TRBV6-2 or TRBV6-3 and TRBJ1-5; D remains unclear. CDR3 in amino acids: CASSYSSSPGDQPQHF. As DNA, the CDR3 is TGTGCCAGCAGTTACTCATCATCCCCGGGCGATCAGCCCCAGCATTTT.